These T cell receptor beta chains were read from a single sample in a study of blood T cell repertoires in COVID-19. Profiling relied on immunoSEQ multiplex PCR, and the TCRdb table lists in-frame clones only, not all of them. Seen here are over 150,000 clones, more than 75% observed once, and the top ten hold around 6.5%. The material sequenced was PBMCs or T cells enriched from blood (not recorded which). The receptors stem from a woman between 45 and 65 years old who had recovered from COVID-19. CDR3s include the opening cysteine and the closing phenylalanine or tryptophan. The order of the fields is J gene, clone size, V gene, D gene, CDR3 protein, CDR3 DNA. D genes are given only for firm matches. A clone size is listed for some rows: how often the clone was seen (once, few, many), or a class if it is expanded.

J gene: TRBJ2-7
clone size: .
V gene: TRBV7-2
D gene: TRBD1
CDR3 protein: CASSFLRGTGANEQYF
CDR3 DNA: TGTGCCAGCAGCTTCCTCAGGGGGACAGGGGCCAACGAGCAGTACTTC

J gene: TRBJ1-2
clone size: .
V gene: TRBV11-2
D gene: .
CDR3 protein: CASSPDRNYGYTF
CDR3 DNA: TGTGCCAGCAGCCCAGACAGAAACTATGGCTACACCTTC

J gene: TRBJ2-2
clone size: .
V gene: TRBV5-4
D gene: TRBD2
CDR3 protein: CASSPRLAGDGELFF
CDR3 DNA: TGTGCCAGCAGCCCTCGACTAGCAGGTGACGGGGAGCTGTTTTTT

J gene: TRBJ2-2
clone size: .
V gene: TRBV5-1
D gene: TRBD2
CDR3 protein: CASSLSSGRNTGELFF
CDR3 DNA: TGCGCCAGCAGCTTGAGTAGCGGGAGGAACACCGGGGAGCTGTTTTTT

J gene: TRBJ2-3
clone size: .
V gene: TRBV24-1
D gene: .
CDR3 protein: CATSQRGSTDTQYF
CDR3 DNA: TGTGCCACCAGCCAAAGGGGTAGCACAGATACGCAGTATTTT

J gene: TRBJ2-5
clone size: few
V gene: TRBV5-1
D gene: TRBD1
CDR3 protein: CASRLRDRGETQYF
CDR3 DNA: TGCGCCAGCAGACTCCGGGACAGGGGAGAGACCCAGTACTTC

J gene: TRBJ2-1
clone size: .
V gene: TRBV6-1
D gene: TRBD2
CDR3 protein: CASSENLGTIGYEQFF
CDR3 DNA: TGTGCCAGCAGTGAAAACCTCGGGACTATTGGGTATGAGCAGTTCTTC

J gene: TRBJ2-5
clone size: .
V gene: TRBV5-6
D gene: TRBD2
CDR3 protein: CASSLRVAGAETQYF
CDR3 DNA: TGTGCCAGCAGCTTGAGGGTAGCGGGAGCGGAGACCCAGTACTTC

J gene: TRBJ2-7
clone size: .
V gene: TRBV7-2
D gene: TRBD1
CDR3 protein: CASSLASVQGMNEQYF
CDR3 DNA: TGTGCCAGCAGCTTAGCTTCCGTACAGGGGATGAACGAGCAGTACTTC

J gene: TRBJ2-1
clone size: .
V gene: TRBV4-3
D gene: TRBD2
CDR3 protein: CASSQGLAGGYNEQFF
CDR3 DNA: TGCGCCAGCAGCCAAGGGCTAGCGGGAGGGTACAATGAGCAGTTCTTC

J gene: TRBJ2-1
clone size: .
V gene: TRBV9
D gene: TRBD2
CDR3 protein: CASSRTSGYNEQFF
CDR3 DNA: TGTGCCAGCAGTCGGACTAGCGGGTACAATGAGCAGTTCTTC

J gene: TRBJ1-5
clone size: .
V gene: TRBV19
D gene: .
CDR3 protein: CASSIVGGQPQHF
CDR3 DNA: TGTGCCAGTAGTATAGTCGGGGGACAGCCCCAGCATTTT

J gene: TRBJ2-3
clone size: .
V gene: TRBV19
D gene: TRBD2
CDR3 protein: CASSSGLVSTDTQYF
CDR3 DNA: TGTGCCAGTAGCTCGGGACTAGTCAGCACAGATACGCAGTATTTT

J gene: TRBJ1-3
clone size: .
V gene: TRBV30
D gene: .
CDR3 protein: CAWIWRDGYSGNTIYF
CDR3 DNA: TGTGCCTGGATCTGGAGAGACGGTTACTCTGGAAACACCATATATTTT

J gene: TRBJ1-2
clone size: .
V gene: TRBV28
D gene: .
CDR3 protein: CASRPTGFAYGYTF
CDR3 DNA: TGTGCCAGCAGACCTACAGGGTTTGCCTATGGCTACACCTTC

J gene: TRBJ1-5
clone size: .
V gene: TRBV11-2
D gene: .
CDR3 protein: CASSLDLNQPQHF
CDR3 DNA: TGTGCCAGCAGCTTAGATCTCAATCAGCCCCAGCATTTT

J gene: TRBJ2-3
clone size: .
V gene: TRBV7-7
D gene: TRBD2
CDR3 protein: CASSLGLAGGADTQYF
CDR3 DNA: TGTGCTAGCAGCTTAGGTTTGGCGGGAGGCGCAGATACGCAGTATTTT

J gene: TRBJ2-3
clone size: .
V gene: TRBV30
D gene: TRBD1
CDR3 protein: CAWKGPNRGRDGTTDTQYF
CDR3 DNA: TGTGCCTGGAAAGGCCCCAACAGGGGGCGCGACGGGACCACAGATACGCAGTATTTT

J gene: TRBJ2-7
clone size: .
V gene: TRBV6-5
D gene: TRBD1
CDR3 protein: CASRLGQGSYEQYF
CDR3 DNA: TGTGCCAGCAGGTTAGGACAGGGATCCTACGAGCAGTACTTC

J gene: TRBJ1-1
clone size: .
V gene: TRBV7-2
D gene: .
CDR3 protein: CASSLSVNTEAFF
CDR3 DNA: TGTGCCAGCAGCTTATCAGTGAACACTGAAGCTTTCTTT

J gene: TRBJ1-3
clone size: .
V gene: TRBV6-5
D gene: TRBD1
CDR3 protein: CASSYSGGQEGNTIYF
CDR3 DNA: TGTGCCAGCAGTTACTCGGGGGGACAGGAAGGAAACACCATATATTTT

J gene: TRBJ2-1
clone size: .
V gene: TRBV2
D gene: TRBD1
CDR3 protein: CASSLTGGRSYNEQFF
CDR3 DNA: TGTGCCAGCAGTCTGACAGGGGGCAGATCCTACAATGAGCAGTTCTTC

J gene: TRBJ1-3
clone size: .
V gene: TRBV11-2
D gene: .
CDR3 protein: CASSLRMRGNTIYF
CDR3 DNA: TGTGCCAGCAGCTTAAGGATGCGGGGAAACACCATATATTTT

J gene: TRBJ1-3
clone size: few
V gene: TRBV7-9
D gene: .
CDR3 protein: CASSSTGASGNTIYF
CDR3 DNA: TGTGCCAGCAGCTCGACAGGCGCCTCTGGAAACACCATATATTTT

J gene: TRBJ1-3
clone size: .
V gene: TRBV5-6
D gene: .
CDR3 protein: CASSLVQGGNTIYF
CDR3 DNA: TGTGCCAGCAGCTTGGTCCAGGGGGGAAACACCATATATTTT

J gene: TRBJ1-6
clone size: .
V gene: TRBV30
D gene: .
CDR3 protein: CAWGDRGSPLHF
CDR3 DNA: TGTGCCTGGGGGGACCGGGGATCACCCCTCCACTTT

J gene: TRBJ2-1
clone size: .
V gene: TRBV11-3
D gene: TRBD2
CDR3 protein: CASSSIGTSGSNEQFF
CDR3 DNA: TGTGCCAGCAGCTCGATCGGGACTAGCGGGAGCAATGAGCAGTTCTTC

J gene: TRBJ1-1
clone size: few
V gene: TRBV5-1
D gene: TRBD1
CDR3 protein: CASSPGQGNTEAFF
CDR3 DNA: TGCGCCAGCAGCCCCGGACAGGGAAACACTGAAGCTTTCTTT